This is a list of T cell receptor beta chains from one sample in a study of shared T cell receptors in the human thymus. Clones were sequenced by immunoSEQ multiplex PCR, and TCRdb holds only the in-frame ones, with some missing. This sample has hundreds of thousands of clones, with about 90% found just once. The sample was also reused in another study, on human thymus T cells.

The sample taken for sequencing was thymocytes. The source is a boy in the first two years of life with a congenital heart defect. Both conserved end residues are part of each CDR3. D genes are given only for firm matches. Rows may omit the clone size; those that give it use once, few, many or a size class.

CDR3aa	CDR3nt	v_gene	j_gene	d_gene	abundance
CASSYVRPGDNTEAFF	TGTGCCAGCAGTTACGTTCGTCCGGGGGACAACACTGAAGCTTTCTTT	TRBV6-5	TRBJ1-1	.	.
CASSCGGCRGYTF	TGTGCCAGCAGCTGCGGGGGTTGTAGGGGCTACACCTTC	TRBV7-9	TRBJ1-2	.	.
CASSLDPPGTEAFF	TGTGCCAGCAGCTTAGACCCCCCCGGCACTGAAGCTTTCTTT	TRBV11-2	TRBJ1-1	.	.
CATSRAGTGPTNQPQHF	TGTGCCACCAGCAGAGCCGGGACAGGGCCCACCAATCAGCCCCAGCATTTT	TRBV15	TRBJ1-5	TRBD1	.
CASSCDQLVPPNTGELFF	TGTGCCAGCAGCTGCGATCAATTGGTTCCGCCGAACACCGGGGAGCTGTTTTTT	TRBV7-2	TRBJ2-2	.	.
CASNWGLAGVNEQFF	TGTGCCAGCAACTGGGGGCTAGCGGGAGTAAATGAGCAGTTCTTC	TRBV27	TRBJ2-1	TRBD2	.
CASSTRLAGGYEQYF	TGTGCCAGCAGTACTAGACTAGCGGGGGGCTACGAGCAGTACTTC	TRBV27	TRBJ2-7	TRBD2	.
CASSWDSYSGNTIYF	TGTGCCAGCAGTTGGGACAGTTACTCTGGAAACACCATATATTTT	TRBV28	TRBJ1-3	TRBD1	.
CASSLVSRQWNTEAFF	TGTGCCAGCAGCTTGGTATCACGCCAGTGGAACACTGAAGCTTTCTTT	TRBV5-6	TRBJ1-1	.	.
CAWSVRWGPSRPNEQFF	TGTGCCTGGAGTGTAAGATGGGGGCCGTCCCGCCCCAATGAGCAGTTCTTC	TRBV30	TRBJ2-1	.	few
CASSKAARSYEQYF	TGTGCCAGCAGCAAGGCGGCGAGATCTTACGAGCAGTACTTC	TRBV7-6	TRBJ2-7	.	.
CASSLYKRLTGSDSGNTIYF	TGCGCCAGCAGCCTATACAAACGACTGACAGGGAGCGACTCTGGAAACACCATATATTTT	TRBV4-1	TRBJ1-3	TRBD1	.
CASRPNRGFGNTIYF	TGTGCCAGCAGACCTAACAGGGGCTTTGGAAACACCATATATTTT	TRBV28	TRBJ1-3	TRBD1	.
CASSFATGPGPYF	TGCGCCAGCAGCTTCGCAACAGGTCCAGGACCGTATTTT	TRBV5-1	TRBJ2-3	.	.
CASSLDREYETQYF	TGCGCCAGCAGCTTGGACAGGGAGTACGAGACCCAGTACTTC	TRBV5-1	TRBJ2-5	.	.
CASSPGPYSNQPQHF	TGTGCCAGCAGTCCTGGGCCCTATAGCAATCAGCCCCAGCATTTT	TRBV27	TRBJ1-5	.	.
CSVEDPSRLALLTDTQYF	TGCAGCGTTGAAGATCCCAGTCGACTAGCGCTCCTCACAGATACGCAGTATTTT	TRBV29-1	TRBJ2-3	TRBD2	.
CATSRRRGLPTDTQYF	TGTGCCACCAGCAGAAGAAGAGGGCTACCCACAGATACGCAGTATTTT	TRBV15	TRBJ2-3	.	.
CATSRVGRTGGSGELFF	TGTGCCACCAGCAGAGTGGGGAGGACAGGGGGATCCGGGGAGCTGTTTTTT	TRBV15	TRBJ2-2	TRBD1	.
CASKRGQSPSEQYF	TGTGCCAGCAAACGGGGACAGTCCCCCTCCGAGCAGTACTTC	TRBV2	TRBJ2-7	TRBD1	.
CATSRDSSQGARVNYGYTF	TGTGCCACCAGCAGAGATTCCAGCCAGGGGGCGAGGGTTAACTATGGCTACACCTTC	TRBV15	TRBJ1-2	TRBD1	.
CATSGRDRGIHSNQPQHF	TGTGCCACCAGCGGCCGGGACAGGGGGATTCATAGCAATCAGCCCCAGCATTTT	TRBV15	TRBJ1-5	TRBD1	.
CASSQDYSYEQYF	TGCGCCAGCAGCCAAGATTACAGCTACGAGCAGTACTTC	TRBV4-1	TRBJ2-7	.	.
CASSLGGPVRSYNSPLHF	TGTGCCAGCAGTTTAGGAGGGCCTGTTAGGTCCTATAATTCACCCCTCCACTTT	TRBV27	TRBJ1-6	.	.
CASSFEGAGTEAFF	TGTGCCAGCAGTTTTGAGGGGGCCGGTACTGAAGCTTTCTTT	TRBV28	TRBJ1-1	TRBD1	.
CASSIPGRGQFF	TGTGCCAGCAGCATACCGGGGCGGGGGCAGTTCTTC	TRBV11-2	TRBJ2-1	.	.
CASSQEGTGTDFSYEQYF	TGTGCCAGCAGCCAAGAAGGAACCGGGACAGACTTTTCCTACGAGCAGTACTTC	TRBV14	TRBJ2-7	TRBD1	.
CASSFTSSGYTF	TGTGCCAGCAGCTTTACAAGTTCGGGGTACACCTTC	TRBV7-2	TRBJ1-2	.	.
CASSQGPNQPQHF	TGTGCCAGCAGCCAGGGCCCCAATCAGCCCCAGCATTTT	TRBV14	TRBJ1-5	.	.
CASSLDTNYGYTF	TGTGCCAGCAGCCTGGACACTAACTATGGCTACACCTTC	TRBV7-8	TRBJ1-2	.	once
CASSPTGKTYEQYF	TGTGCCAGCAGCCCGACAGGGAAAACCTACGAGCAGTACTTC	TRBV7-9	TRBJ2-7	TRBD1	.
CATRDRRMDTNEKLFF	TGTGCCACAAGGGACAGGAGAATGGATACTAATGAAAAACTGTTTTTT	TRBV2	TRBJ1-4	TRBD1	.
CASSLYSPSNIQYF	TGTGCCAGCAGTTTATACAGTCCCTCCAACATTCAGTACTTC	TRBV28	TRBJ2-4	.	.
CASSILKGKDTQYF	TGTGCCAGTTCGATCCTAAAGGGGAAAGATACGCAGTATTTT	TRBV19	TRBJ2-3	.	.
CASSQKGARKLFF	TGTGCCAGCAGCCAGAAGGGGGCGCGTAAACTGTTTTTT	TRBV4-2	TRBJ1-4	TRBD1	.
CASSLDRGPGGDTQYF	TGTGCCAGCAGCCTGGACAGGGGACCAGGGGGAGATACGCAGTATTTT	TRBV7-2	TRBJ2-3	TRBD1	.
CASSRRANYGYTF	TGTGCCAGTTCCCGCAGGGCTAACTATGGCTACACCTTC	TRBV25-1	TRBJ1-2	.	.
CASNPTGGLTSPLHF	TGTGCCAGTAACCCAACAGGGGGCCTAACTTCACCCCTCCACTTT	TRBV19	TRBJ1-6	TRBD1	once
CASSDKTSGASYEQYF	TGTGCCAGCAGTGATAAGACTAGCGGGGCTTCCTACGAGCAGTACTTC	TRBV2	TRBJ2-7	TRBD2	.
CATTGLAIGRQFF	TGTGCCACCACGGGACTAGCAATCGGGCGGCAGTTCTTC	TRBV6-6	TRBJ2-1	TRBD2	few
CASSSGGEAFF	TGTGCCAGCAGCTCCGGGGGGGAGGCTTTCTTT	TRBV5-4	TRBJ1-1	.	.
CASSQDGRGTANYGYTF	TGTGCCAGCAGCCAGGACGGCAGGGGCACCGCTAACTATGGCTACACCTTC	TRBV5-4	TRBJ1-2	.	.
CASSPGSSEAFF	TGTGCCAGCAGCCCTGGGAGTTCTGAAGCTTTCTTT	TRBV2	TRBJ1-1	.	.
CASSLEQSLAKNIQYF	TGTGCCAGCAGCTTAGAACAGTCCCTAGCCAAAAACATTCAGTACTTC	TRBV7-9	TRBJ2-4	.	.
CASSESRTGSYEQYF	TGTGCCAGCAGTGAATCGCGGACAGGCTCCTACGAGCAGTACTTC	TRBV25-1	TRBJ2-7	TRBD1	.
CASSFYGGNYGYTF	TGCGCCAGCAGCTTTTATGGGGGGAACTATGGCTACACCTTC	TRBV5-1	TRBJ1-2	.	.